The source of this T cell receptor beta chain is a study of T cell clonality in common variable immunodeficiency. The table came from immunoSEQ multiplex PCR; TCRdb's copy has only in-frame clones and leaves some out. The sample has under 45,000 clones, none seen only once. This clone was seen at least ten times. The read terminates 3 residues before the CDR3 end, so the remaining end is supplied by the germline J gene. The V segment lost 5 bases and the J segment 4 bases; nucleotides outside the gene matches: 7. Germline loops: CDR1 SEHNR, CDR2 FQNEAQ (reference sequence). CDR3 length: 15 amino acids.

The rearrangement uses TRBV7-9 and TRBJ1-3; 8 positions match TRBD1. The TCR was taken from a person aged 18 to 69 in good health. Input material: peripheral blood mononuclear cells. CDR3 DNA, as far as it was read: TGTGCCAGCAGCGATGGACAGGGAATGGGAAACACC. Translation: CASSDGQGMGNT. The complete CDR3 protein is CASSDGQGMGNTIYF.